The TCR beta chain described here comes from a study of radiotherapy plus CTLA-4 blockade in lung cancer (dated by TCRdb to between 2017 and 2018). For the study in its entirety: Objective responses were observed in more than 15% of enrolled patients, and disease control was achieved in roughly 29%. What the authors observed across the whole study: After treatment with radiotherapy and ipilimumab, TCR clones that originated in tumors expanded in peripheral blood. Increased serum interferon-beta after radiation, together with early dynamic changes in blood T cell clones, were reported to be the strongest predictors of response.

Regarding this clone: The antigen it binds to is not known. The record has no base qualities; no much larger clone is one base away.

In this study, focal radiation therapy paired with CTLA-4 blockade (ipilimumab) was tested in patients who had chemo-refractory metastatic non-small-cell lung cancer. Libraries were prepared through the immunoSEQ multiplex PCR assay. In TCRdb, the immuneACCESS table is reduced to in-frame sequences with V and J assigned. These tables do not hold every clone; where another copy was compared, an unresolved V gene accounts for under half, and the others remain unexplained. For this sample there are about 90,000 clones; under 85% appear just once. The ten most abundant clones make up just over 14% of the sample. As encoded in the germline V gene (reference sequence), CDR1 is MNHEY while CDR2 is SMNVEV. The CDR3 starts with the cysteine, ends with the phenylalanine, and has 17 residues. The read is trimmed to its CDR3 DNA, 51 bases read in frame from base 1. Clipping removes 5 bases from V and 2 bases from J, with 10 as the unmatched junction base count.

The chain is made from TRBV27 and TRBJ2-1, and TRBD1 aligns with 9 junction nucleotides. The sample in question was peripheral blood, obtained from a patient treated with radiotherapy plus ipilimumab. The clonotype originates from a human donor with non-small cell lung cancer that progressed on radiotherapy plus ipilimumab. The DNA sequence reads TGTGCCAGCAGTCCTCCCTGGGGACAGGGTCCCTACAATGAGCAGTTCTTC. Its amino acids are CASSPPWGQGPYNEQFF.